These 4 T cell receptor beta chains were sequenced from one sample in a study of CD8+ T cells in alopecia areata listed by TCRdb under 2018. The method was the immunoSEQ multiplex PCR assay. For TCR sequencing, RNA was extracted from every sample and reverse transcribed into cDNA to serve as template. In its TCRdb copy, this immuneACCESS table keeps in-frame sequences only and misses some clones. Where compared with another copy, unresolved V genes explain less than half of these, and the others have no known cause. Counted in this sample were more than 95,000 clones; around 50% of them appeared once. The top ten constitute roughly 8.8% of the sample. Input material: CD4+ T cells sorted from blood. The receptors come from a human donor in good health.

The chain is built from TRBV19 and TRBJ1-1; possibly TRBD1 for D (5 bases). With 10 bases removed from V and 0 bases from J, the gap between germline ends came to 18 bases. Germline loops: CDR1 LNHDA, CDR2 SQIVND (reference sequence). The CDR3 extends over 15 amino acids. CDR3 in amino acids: CATLRDRKMNTEAFF. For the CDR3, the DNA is TGTGCCACCCTGAGGGACCGAAAGATGAACACTGAAGCTTTCTTT. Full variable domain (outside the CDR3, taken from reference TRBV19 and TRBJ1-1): DGGITQSPKYLFRKEGQNVTLSCEQNLNHDAMYWYRQDPGQGLRLIYYSQIVNDFQKGDIAEGYSVSREKKESFPLTVTSAQKNPTAFYLCATLRDRKMNTEAFFGQGTRLTVV.

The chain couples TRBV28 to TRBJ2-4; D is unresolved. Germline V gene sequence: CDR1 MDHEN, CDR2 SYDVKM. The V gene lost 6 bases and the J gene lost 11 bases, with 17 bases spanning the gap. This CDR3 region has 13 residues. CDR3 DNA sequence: TGTGCCAGCAGCCTTCCCCCCGTTCCCGTTCAGTACTTC. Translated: CASSLPPVPVQYF.

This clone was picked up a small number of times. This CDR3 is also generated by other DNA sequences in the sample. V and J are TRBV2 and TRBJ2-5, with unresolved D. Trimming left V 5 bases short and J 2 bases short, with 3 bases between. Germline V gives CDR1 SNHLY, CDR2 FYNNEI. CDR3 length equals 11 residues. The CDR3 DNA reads TGTGCCAGCAGTCCACAAGAGACCCAGTACTTC. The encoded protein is CASSPQETQYF. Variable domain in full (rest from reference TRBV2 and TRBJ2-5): EPEVTQTPSHQVTQMGQEVILRCVPISNHLYFYWYRQILGQKVEFLVSFYNNEISEKSEIFDDQFSVERPDGSNFTLKIRSTKLEDSAMYFCASSPQETQYFGPGTRLLVL.

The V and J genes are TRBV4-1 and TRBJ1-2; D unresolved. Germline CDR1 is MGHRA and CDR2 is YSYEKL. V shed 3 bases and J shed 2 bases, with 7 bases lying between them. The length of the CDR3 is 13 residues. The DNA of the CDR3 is TGCGCCAGCAGCCATGTCGGGAACTATGGCTACACCTTC. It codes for CASSHVGNYGYTF.